One TCR beta chain is described in this entry. The data belong to a study of cytomegalovirus exposure and HLA in healthy donors. Study summary: Early released data comprised around 79 million unique TCRs from HLA-typed donors.

The CDR3 has 13 amino acids. CDR1 SGHNT and CDR2 YYREEE come from the germline V gene (reference sequence). V gave up 2 bases and J gave up 10 bases; unmatched junction bases: 6. The PCR used 60 Vbeta and 13 Jbeta primers. Here immunoSEQ multiplex PCR was the method, and the copy in TCRdb shows in-frame clones only, minus some. The sample shows about 110,000 clones, 70% to 80% of them seen only once. The V gene is TRBV5-4, the J gene TRBJ2-1; TRBD1 aligns across 7 bases. Input material: PBMCs. This clonotype originated in a woman aged 40 to 50 in good health and CMV-seropositive. CDR3 in DNA: TGTGCCAGCAGCTTTAACCGGGACAGAGAGCAGTTCTTC. Its translation: CASSFNRDREQFF. The variable domain in full, completed from reference TRBV5-4 and TRBJ2-1, reads ETGVTQSPTHLIKTRGQQVTLRCSSQSGHNTVSWYQQALGQGPQFIFQYYREEENGRGNFPPRFSGLQFPNYSSELNVNALELDDSALYLCASSFNRDREQFFGPGTRLTVL.